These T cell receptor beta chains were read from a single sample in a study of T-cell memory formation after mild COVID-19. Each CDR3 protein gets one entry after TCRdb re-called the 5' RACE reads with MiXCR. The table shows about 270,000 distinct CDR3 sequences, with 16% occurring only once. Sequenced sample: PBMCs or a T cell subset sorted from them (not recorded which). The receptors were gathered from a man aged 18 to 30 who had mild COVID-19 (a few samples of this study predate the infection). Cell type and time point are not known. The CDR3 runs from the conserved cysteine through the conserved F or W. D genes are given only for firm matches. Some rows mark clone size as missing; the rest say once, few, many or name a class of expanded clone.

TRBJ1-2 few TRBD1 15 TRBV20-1 CSARLTDRGRGGYTF
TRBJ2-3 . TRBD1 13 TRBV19 CASSKQGPDTQYF
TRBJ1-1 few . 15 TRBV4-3 CASSQGHTESAEAFF
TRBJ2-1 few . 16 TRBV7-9 CASSSLQGGNLNEQFF
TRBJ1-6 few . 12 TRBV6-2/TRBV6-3 CASRFQGSPLHF
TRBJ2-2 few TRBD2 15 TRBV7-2 CASSLGRLAGGELFF
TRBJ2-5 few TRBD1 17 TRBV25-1 CASSEYLGQGWQETQYF
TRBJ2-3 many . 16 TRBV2 CASSEAWRIGTDTQYF
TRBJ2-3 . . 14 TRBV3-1 CASSPGTRGDTQYF
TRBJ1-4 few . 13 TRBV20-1 CSASRPPDEKLFF
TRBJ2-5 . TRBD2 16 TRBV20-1 CSARDRTSGNQETQYF
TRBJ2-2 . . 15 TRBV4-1 CASSQVTRNTGELFF
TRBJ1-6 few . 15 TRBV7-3 CASSPSGGRGSPLHF
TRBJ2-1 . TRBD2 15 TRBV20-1 CSASTSGGYYNEQFF
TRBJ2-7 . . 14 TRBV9 CASSAGVIGNEQYF
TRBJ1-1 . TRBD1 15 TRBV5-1 CASSLTTGVGTEAFF
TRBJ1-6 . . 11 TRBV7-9 CASSYNSPLHF
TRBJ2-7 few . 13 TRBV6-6 CASSYLGSYEQYF
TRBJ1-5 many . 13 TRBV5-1 CASSLGGGQPQHF
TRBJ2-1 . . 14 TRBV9 CASSVWGTDNEQFF
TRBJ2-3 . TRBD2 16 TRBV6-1 CASRDTPGLFTDTQYF
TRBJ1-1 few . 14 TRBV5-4 CASSLERGTTEAFF
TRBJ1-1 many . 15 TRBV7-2 CASSLVPEVNTEAFF
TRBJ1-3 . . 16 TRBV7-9 CASSLGWGNSGNTIYF
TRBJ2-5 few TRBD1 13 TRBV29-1 CSVDWTGQETQYF
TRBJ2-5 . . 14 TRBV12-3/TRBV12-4 CASSLSQGGETQYF
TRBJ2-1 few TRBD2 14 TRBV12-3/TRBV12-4 CASSPWTSGYEQFF
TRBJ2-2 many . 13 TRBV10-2 CASRKTDTGELFF
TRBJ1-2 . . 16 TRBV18 CASSPARDPSGSGYTF
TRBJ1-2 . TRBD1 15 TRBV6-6 CASSYSRQGSYGYTF
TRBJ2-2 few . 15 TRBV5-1 CASSLAGRNTGELFF
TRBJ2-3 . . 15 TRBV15 CATSRDPGHSDTQYF
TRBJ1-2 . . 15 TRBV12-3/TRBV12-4 CASSLRPRSVDGYTF
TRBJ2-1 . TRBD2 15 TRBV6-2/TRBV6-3 CASSYFSGGHNEQFF
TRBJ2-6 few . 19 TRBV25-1 CASSPVIRDTRSGANVLTF
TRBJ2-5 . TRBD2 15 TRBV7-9 CASSLSLAGHETQYF
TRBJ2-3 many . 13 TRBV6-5 CASGAYNTDTQYF
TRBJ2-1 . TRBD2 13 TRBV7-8 CASGPLASNEQFF
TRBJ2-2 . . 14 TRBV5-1 CASSYESTSGELFF
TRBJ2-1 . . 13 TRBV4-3 CASSQGHYNEQFF
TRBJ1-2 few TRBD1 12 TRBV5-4 CASSFDRGGYTF
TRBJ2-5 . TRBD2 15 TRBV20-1 CSAHSGTSGAETQYF
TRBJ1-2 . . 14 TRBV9 CASSAHRDQYGYTF
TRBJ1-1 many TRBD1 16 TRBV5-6 CASSRKGRGPATEAFF
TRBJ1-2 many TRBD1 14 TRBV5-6 CASSLTDRAAGYTF
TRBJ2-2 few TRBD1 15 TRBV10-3 CAISTGTGGTGELFF
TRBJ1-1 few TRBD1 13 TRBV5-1 CASSVQGGSEAFF
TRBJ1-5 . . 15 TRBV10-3 CAISESRGINQPQHF
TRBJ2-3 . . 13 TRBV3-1 CASSQAGTGTQYF
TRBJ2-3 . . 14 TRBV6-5 CASSYFGYTDTQYF
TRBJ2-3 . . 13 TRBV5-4 CASSITGTDTQYF